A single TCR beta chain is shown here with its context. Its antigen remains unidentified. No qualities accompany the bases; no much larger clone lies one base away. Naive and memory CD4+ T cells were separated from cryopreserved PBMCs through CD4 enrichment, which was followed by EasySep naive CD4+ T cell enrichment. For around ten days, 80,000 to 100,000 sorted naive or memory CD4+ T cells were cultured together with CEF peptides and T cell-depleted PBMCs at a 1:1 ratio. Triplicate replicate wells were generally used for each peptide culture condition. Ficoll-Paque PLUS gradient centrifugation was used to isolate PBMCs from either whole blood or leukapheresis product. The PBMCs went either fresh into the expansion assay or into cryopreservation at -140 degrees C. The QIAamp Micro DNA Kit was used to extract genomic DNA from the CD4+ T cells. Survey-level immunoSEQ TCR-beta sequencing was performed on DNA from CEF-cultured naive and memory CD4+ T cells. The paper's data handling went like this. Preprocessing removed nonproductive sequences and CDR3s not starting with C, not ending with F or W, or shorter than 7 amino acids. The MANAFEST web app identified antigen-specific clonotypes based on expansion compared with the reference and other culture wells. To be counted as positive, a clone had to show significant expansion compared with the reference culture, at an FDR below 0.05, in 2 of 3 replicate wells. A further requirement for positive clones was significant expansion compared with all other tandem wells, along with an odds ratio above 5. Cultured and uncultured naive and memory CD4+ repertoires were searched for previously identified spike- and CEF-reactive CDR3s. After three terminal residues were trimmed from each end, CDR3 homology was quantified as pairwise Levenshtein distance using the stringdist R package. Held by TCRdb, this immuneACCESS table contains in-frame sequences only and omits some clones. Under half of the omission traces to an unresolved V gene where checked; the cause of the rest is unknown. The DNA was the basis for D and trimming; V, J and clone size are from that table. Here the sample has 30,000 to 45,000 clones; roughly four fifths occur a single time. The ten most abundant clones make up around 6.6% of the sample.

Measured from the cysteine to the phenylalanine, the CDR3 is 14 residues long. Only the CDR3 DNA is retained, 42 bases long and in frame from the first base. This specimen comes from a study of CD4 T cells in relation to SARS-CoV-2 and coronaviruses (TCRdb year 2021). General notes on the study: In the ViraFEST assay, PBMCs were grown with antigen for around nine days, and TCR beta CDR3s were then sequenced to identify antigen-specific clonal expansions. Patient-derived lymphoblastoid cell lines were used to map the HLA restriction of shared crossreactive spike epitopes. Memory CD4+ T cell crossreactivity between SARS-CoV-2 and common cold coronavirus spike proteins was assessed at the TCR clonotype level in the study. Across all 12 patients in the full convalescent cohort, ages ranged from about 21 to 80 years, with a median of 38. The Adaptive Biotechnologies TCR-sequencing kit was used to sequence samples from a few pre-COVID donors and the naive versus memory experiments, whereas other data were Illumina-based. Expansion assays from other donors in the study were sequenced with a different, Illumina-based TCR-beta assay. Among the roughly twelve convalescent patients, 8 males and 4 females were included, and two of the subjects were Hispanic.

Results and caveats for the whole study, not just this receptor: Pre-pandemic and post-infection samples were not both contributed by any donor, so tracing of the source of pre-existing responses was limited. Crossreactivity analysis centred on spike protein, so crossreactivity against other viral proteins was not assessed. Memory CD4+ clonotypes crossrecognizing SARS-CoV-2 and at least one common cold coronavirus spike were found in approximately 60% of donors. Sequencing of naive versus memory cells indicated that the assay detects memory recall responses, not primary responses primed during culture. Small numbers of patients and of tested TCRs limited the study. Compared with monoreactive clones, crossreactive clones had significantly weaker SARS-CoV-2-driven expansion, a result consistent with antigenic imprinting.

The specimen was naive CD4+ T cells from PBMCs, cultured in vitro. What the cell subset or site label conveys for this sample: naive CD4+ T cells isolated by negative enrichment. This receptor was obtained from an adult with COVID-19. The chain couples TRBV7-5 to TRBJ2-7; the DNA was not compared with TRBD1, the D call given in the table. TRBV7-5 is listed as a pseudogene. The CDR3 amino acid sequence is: CARSPRSQIYEQYF. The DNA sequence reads TGTGCCAGAAGCCCCCGATCGCAGATCTACGAGCAGTACTTC.